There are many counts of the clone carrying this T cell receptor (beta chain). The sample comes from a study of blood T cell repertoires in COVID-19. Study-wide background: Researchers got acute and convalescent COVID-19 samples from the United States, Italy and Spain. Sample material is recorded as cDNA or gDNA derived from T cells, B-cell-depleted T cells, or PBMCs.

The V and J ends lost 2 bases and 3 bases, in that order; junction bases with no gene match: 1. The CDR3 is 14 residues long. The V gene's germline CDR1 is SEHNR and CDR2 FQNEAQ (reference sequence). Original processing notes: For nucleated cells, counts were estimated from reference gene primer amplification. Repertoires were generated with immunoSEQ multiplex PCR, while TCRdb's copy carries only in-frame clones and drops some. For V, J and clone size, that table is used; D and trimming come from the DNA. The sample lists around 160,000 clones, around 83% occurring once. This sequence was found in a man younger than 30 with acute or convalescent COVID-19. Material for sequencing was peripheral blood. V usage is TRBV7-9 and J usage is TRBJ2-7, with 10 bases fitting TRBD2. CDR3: CASSLTSGVYEQYV. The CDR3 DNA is TGTGCCAGCAGCTTAACTAGCGGGGTCTACGAGCAGTACGTC.